This note documents a single T cell receptor (beta chain) sequence. This clonotype occurred a few times. It lacks a known antigen. The sample holds no much larger clone one base away, and base qualities are not on file. Libraries were built with 5' RACE. Sequencing relied on a NextSeq 500. To correct for sequencing error and PCR bias, the TCR library protocol tagged individual cDNA molecules with unique molecular identifiers. Both TCR alpha and beta chains were sequenced, and tight co-correlation was observed between alpha and beta sequence abundances in each sample. The source study handled its data this way. Decombinator V4 was used to perform V gene, J gene and CDR3 annotation of TCR sequences. TCRs were defined as expanded if a significant change between any two time points was detected under a Poisson model with p below 0.0001. TCR abundances were normalised to the total number of TCRs sequenced per sample and expressed as counts per million. TRAV1-2 paired with TRAJ12, TRAJ20 or TRAJ33 defined MAIT TCRs, while TRAV10 paired with TRAJ18 defined iNKT TCRs. VDJdb, accessed 1 November 2021, was searched for CMV, EBV and SARS-CoV-2 annotated TCRs, excluding TCRs annotated for multiple antigens. The raw public reads went through TCRdb reprocessing: fastp at Q25, MiXCR clone calling, in-frame beta chains kept. Rows merge per CDR3 protein into single entries with the most common DNA and genes. Here the V and J calls rest on TCRdb's processing, not on the authors' analysis. The sample has roughly 68,000 distinct CDR3 sequences on record, 4% to 5.5% of them singletons. 4.5% to 5.5% of the sample goes to the ten largest clones.

Set within a cohort of healthcare workers in London, UK, this nested case-control study involved weekly PCR testing of nasopharyngeal swabs along with blood sampling. Healthcare workers were recruited during the week of the UK lockdown, between 23 and 31 March 2020, and followed weekly for up to roughly 15 weeks. The CDR3 has 11 amino acids, counting the end cysteine and phenylalanine. CDR3 DNA only is kept here, 33 bases in frame from base 1. Relative to germline, V is 1 base shorter and J is 6 bases shorter, with 4 bases between their ends. CDR1 is given as DFQATT and CDR2 as SNEGSKA, both from the germline V gene (reference sequence). The source of the sample is a study of early T cells in non-severe SARS-CoV-2 infection (dated by TCRdb to 2020 to 2022). Notes on the research overall: Because TCR sequencing relied on bulk RNA taken from unsorted whole blood, pairing of alpha and beta chains was not possible.

Study-level results and caveats: VDJdb matching was skewed toward anti-spike CD8 responses, so virus-specific expansions were likely underestimated and private and CD4 specificities were missed.

This receptor chain uses TRBV20-1 and TRBJ1-3, with no reliable assignment of the D segment. The sequenced sample consisted of whole blood. The sequence was obtained from an adult who was a healthcare worker with PCR-confirmed SARS-CoV-2 infection or an uninfected control (not recorded which). The CDR3 loop reads CSARAINTIYF. Here is the DNA: TGCAGTGCTAGAGCCATAAACACCATATATTTT.